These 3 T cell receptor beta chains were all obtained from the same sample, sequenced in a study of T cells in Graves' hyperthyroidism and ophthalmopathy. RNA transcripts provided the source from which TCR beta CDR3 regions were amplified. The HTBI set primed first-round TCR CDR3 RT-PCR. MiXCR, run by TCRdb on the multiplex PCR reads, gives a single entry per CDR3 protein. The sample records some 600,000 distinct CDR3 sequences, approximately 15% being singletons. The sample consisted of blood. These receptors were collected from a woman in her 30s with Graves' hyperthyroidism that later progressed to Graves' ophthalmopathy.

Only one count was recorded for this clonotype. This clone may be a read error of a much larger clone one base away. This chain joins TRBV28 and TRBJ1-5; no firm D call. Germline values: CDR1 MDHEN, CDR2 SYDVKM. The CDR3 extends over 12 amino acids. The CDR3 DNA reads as TGTGCCACAAACACGTACAATCGGCCCCAGCATTTT. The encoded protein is CATNTYNRPQHF.

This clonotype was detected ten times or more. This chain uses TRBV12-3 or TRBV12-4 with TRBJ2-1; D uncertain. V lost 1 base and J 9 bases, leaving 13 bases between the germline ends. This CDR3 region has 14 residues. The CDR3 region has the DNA TGTGCCAGCAGTTTAGAATGGAGTCATGGTGAGCAGTTCTTC. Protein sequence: CASSLEWSHGEQFF.

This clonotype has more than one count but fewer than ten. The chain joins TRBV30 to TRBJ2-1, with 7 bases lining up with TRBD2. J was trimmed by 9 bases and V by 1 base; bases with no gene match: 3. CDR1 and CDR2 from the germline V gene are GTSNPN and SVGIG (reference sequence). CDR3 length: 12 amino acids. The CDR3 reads CAWSAGLGEQFF. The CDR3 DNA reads TGTGCCTGGAGTGCAGGACTAGGTGAGCAGTTCTTC.